Listed below are T cell receptor beta chains from one sample, sequenced in a study of liver allograft versus peripheral blood T cells. Using its own MiXCR run on the reads, TCRdb lists one record per CDR3 protein. The sample shows 2,000 to 3,000 distinct CDR3 sequences, about a fifth of them seen only once. The receptor source for this set is a human patient who had a liver transplant. Some T cells may trace back to the graft donor. CDR3s include the opening cysteine and the closing phenylalanine or tryptophan. The D gene is left open where the match is weak. Size is stated for part of the rows, as once, few or many counts, or as a class when the clone is expanded.

>TRBD1|TRBJ2-7|17|TRBV5-4|many
TGTGCCAGCAGCCATGTACCCCGGGACAGGCTCCGCTACGAGCAGTACTTC
CASSHVPRDRLRYEQYF
>-|TRBJ1-1|14|TRBV29-1|-
TGCAGCGTTGTGAGGGCCGGAGGGTCCACTGAAGCTTTCTTT
CSVVRAGGSTEAFF
>-|TRBJ2-7|11|TRBV6-6|medium-sized
TGTGCCAGCAGTTACTCGGACGAGCAGTACTTC
CASSYSDEQYF
>-|TRBJ1-6|14|TRBV6-1|large
TGTGCCAGCAGTGAAGGGCAGCAAAGTTCACCCCTCCACTTT
CASSEGQQSSPLHF
>-|TRBJ1-1|14|TRBV27|medium-sized
TGTGCCAGCAGTTTAAAGGCCGTGAACACTGAAGCTTTCTTT
CASSLKAVNTEAFF
>-|TRBJ1-5|13|TRBV9|-
TGTGCCAGCAGCGGGGCCTCGGGTCAGCCCCAGCATTTT
CASSGASGQPQHF
>-|TRBJ1-1|13|TRBV10-3|medium-sized
TGTGCCATCAGTGGGCCCATGAACACTGAAGCTTTCTTT
CAISGPMNTEAFF
>-|TRBJ2-1|15|TRBV19|medium-sized
TGTGCCAGTACCCCTTTACTCGGGGGATACAATGAGCAGTTCTTC
CASTPLLGGYNEQFF
>TRBD1|TRBJ2-7|17|TRBV20-1|-
TGCAGTGCTAGAGATCCGGGAGAACAGGGGGCAATCTACGAGCAGTACTTC
CSARDPGEQGAIYEQYF
>-|TRBJ2-7|14|TRBV6-5|-
TGTGCCAGCAGTTACGGCCAGGGGCTCGGCGAGCAGTACTTC
CASSYGQGLGEQYF
>TRBD1|TRBJ2-7|14|TRBV7-9|few
TGTGCCAGCAGCTATTGGACAGGGACCTACGAGCAGTACTTC
CASSYWTGTYEQYF
>TRBD2|TRBJ2-5|13|TRBV11-2|-
TGTGCCAGCAGCTTGAGCGGGGAAGAGACCCAGTACTTC
CASSLSGEETQYF
>-|TRBJ1-5|13|TRBV19|many
TGTGCCAGTAGTATGGAAGGTGGTCAGCCCCAGCATTTT
CASSMEGGQPQHF
>-|TRBJ1-1|15|TRBV15|medium-sized
TGTGCCACCAGCAGAGATTCCGAGTGGGACACTGAAGCTTTCTTT
CATSRDSEWDTEAFF
>-|TRBJ2-6|18|TRBV15|few
TGTGCCACCAGCCTATTAGCAGGTAGTTTCTCTGGGGCCAACGTCCTGACTTTC
CATSLLAGSFSGANVLTF
>-|TRBJ2-7|11|TRBV11-2|-
TGTGCCAGCAGCCCCCGGGGGCCGCAGTACTTC
CASSPRGPQYF
>TRBD2|TRBJ2-1|15|TRBV15|many
TGTGCCACCAGCAGCCCGGGGAGGGCGGTCAATGAGCAGTTCTTC
CATSSPGRAVNEQFF
>TRBD2|TRBJ2-1|15|TRBV6-1|medium-sized
TGTGCCAGCAGTGAAGCTAGCGGGGGGTACAATGAGCAGTTCTTC
CASSEASGGYNEQFF
>-|TRBJ2-1|14|TRBV29-1|medium-sized
TGCAGCGTGCCAGAGTCGGGACCCTACAATGAGCAGTTCTTC
CSVPESGPYNEQFF
>TRBD2|TRBJ2-3|16|TRBV6-5|medium-sized
TGTGCCAGCAGTTCCGGGACTAGCGGGACCACAGATACGCAGTATTTT
CASSSGTSGTTDTQYF
>TRBD2|TRBJ2-1|16|TRBV6-5|medium-sized
TGTGCCAGCAGTTACTCGGCGGGGGGGCCATACAATGAGCAGTTCTTC
CASSYSAGGPYNEQFF
>-|TRBJ2-2|14|TRBV19|medium-sized
TGTGCCAGTAGTATGACACTGAACACCGGGGAGCTGTTTTTT
CASSMTLNTGELFF
>-|TRBJ2-7|11|TRBV6-2/TRBV6-3|medium-sized
TGTGCCAGCGGGGGTTCCTACGAGCAGTACTTC
CASGGSYEQYF
>-|TRBJ2-1|15|TRBV6-2/TRBV6-3|large
TGTGCCAGCAGTTACCGCGGGGACTCCTACAATGAGCAGTTCTTC
CASSYRGDSYNEQFF
>-|TRBJ1-1|14|TRBV27|-
TGTGCCAGCAGTTCAGGGTCCACGAACACTGAAGCTTTCTTT
CASSSGSTNTEAFF
>TRBD1|TRBJ2-7|16|TRBV28|large
TGTGCCAGCAGTTTGTCCCCCCGACAGGGGAGGTACGAGCAGTACTTC
CASSLSPRQGRYEQYF
>-|TRBJ2-1|15|TRBV27|medium-sized
TGTGCCAGCAGTTTAAGGAAAACCGCCTACAATGAGCAGTTCTTC
CASSLRKTAYNEQFF
>TRBD1|TRBJ1-5|12|TRBV6-1|few
TGTGCCAGCCGGGACAGGGGAATGCCCCAGCATTTT
CASRDRGMPQHF
>TRBD1|TRBJ1-1|12|TRBV27|medium-sized
TGTGCCACCTGGGACAGCAGGACTGAAGCTTTCTTT
CATWDSRTEAFF
>TRBD1|TRBJ2-5|16|TRBV9|few
TGTGCCAGCAGCGCATACTTAACAGGGGGCCGAGAGACCCAGTACTTC
CASSAYLTGGRETQYF